The source of this T cell receptor (beta chain) is a study of patients and donors after allogeneic stem cell transplantation. V was pared by 0 bases and J by 7 bases, with 11 bases between. This CDR3 comprises 14 residues. The germline gives CDR1 PRHDT, CDR2 FYEKMQ (reference sequence). This clonotype came up a few times. Via MiXCR, TCRdb re-called the RT-PCR reads, giving one row per CDR3 protein. The table records about a million distinct CDR3 sequences, around 17% of them present only once. The origin of this receptor is a human donor who was either an allogeneic HSCT recipient or a stem cell or donor lymphocyte infusion donor (not recorded which). It is not recorded whose cells these are; they may come from a transplant donor. The sequenced sample consisted of blood, either unsorted or a sorted T cell fraction (not recorded which). V gene TRBV13 combines with J gene TRBJ2-3; D is possibly TRBD2 (6 bases). The CDR3 protein is CASSLGLARNTQYF. The CDR3 bases are TGTGCCAGCAGCTTAGGACTAGCAAGAAATACGCAGTATTTT.